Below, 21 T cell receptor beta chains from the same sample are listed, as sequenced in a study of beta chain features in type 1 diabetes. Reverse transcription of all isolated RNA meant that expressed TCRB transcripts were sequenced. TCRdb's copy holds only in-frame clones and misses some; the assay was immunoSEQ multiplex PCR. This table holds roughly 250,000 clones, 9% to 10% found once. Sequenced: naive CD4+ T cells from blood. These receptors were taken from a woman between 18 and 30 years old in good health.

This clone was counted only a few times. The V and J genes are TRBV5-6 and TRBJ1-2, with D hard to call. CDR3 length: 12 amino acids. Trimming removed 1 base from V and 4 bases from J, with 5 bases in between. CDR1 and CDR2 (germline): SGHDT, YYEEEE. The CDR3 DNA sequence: TGTGCCAGCAGCTTGACAGTCTATGGCTACACCTTC. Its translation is CASSLTVYGYTF.

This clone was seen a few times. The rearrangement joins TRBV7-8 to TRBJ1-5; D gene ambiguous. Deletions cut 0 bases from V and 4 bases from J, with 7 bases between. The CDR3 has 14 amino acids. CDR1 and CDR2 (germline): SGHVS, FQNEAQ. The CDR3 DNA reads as TGTGCCAGCAGCTTAGCAACAGCAAATCAGCCCCAGCATTTT. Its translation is CASSLATANQPQHF.

The CDR3 reads CSVGFLGAVRTEAFF. Here the CDR3 DNA reads TGCAGCGTTGGGTTTTTGGGGGCAGTAAGGACTGAAGCTTTCTTT. The chain employs TRBV29-1 and TRBJ1-1, with D possibly TRBD1 on 6 matching bases. The CDR3 is 15 residues long. The germline CDR1 and CDR2 sequences are SQVTM and ANQGSEA. V gave up 4 bases and J gave up 5 bases, with 20 bases separating them. The variable domain in full, completed from reference TRBV29-1 and TRBJ1-1, reads SAVISQKPSRDICQRGTSLTIQCQVDSQVTMMFWYRQQPGQSLTLIATANQGSEATYESGFVIDKFPISRPNLTFSTLTVSNMSPEDSSIYLCSVGFLGAVRTEAFFGQGTRLTVV.

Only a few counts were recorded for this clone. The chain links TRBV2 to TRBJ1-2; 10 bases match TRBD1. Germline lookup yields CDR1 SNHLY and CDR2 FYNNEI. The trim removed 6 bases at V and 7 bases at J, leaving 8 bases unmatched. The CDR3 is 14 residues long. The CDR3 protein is CASSGQGDKGGYTF. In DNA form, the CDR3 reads TGTGCCAGCAGCGGACAGGGGGATAAGGGTGGCTACACCTTC.

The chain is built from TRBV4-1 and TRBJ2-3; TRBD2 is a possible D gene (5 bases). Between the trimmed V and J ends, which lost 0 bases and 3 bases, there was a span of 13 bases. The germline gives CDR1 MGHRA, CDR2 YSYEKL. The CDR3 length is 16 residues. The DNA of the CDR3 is TGCGCCAGCAGCCAAGATCCCTACCGGGAAACAGATACGCAGTATTTT. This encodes CASSQDPYRETDTQYF.

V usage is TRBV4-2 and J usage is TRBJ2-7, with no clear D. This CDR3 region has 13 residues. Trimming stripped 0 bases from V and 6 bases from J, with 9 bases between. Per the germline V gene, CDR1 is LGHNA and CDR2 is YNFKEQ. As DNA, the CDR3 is TGTGCCAGCAGCCAAGATTCTAGATCCGAGCAGTACTTC. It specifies CASSQDSRSEQYF.

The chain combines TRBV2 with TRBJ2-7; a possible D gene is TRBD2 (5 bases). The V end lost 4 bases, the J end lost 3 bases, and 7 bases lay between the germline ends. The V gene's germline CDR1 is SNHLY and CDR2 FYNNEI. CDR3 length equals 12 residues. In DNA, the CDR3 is TGTGCCAGCAGTGTCGCGGGCTACGAGCAGTACTTC. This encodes CASSVAGYEQYF.

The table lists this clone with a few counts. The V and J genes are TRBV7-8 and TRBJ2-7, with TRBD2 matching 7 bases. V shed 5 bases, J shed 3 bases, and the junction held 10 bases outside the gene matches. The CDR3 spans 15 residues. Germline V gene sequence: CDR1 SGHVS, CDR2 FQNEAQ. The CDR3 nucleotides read TGTGCCAGCAGCCCTATGGGGCGGGAGAACTACGAGCAGTACTTC. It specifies CASSPMGRENYEQYF.

CDR3 loop: CASSETQGPSNPAEAFF. DNA of the CDR3: TGCGCCAGCAGTGAGACGCAGGGGCCATCCAACCCGGCTGAAGCTTTCTTT. V usage is TRBV10-2 and J usage is TRBJ1-1, with D possibly matching TRBD1 (6 bases). CDR1 is WSHSY and CDR2 is SAAADI in the germline V gene. The V and J ends lost 2 bases and 6 bases respectively, with 22 bases between them. The CDR3 length is 17 residues.

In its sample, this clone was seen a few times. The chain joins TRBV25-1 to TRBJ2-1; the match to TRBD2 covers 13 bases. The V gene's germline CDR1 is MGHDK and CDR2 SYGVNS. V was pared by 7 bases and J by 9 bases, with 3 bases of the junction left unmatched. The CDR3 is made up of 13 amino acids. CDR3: CASMGLAGFEQFF. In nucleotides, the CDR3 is TGTGCCAGCATGGGACTAGCGGGATTTGAGCAGTTCTTC.

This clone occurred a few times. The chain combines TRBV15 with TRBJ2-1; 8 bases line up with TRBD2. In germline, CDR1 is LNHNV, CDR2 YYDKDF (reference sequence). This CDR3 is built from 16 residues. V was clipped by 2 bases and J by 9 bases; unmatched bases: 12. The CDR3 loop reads CATSRFTGRANGEQFF. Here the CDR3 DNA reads TGTGCCACCAGCAGATTCACCGGGAGGGCCAATGGTGAGCAGTTCTTC.

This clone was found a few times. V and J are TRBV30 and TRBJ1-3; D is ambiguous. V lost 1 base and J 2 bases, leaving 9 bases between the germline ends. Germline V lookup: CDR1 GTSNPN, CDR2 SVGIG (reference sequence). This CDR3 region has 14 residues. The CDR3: CAWSGPGAGNTIYF. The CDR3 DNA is TGTGCCTGGAGTGGGCCCGGGGCTGGAAACACCATATATTTT.

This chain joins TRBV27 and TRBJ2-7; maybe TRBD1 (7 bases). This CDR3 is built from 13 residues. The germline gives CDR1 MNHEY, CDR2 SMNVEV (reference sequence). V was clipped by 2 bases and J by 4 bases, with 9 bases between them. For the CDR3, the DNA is TGTGCCAGCAGTTTACAGGGGGGTTACGAGCAGTACTTC. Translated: CASSLQGGYEQYF.

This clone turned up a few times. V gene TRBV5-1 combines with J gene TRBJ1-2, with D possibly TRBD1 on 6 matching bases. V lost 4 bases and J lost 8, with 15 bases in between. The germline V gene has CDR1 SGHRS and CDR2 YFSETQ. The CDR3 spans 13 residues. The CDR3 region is CASSPDSQGGYTF. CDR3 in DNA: TGCGCCAGCAGCCCAGACTCACAGGGCGGCTACACCTTC.

The CDR3 sequence is CAWSSSVNTIYF. The CDR3 DNA reads as TGTGCCTGGAGTTCCTCCGTAAACACCATATATTTT. V usage is TRBV30 and J usage is TRBJ1-3; no clear D gene. The CDR3 is made up of 12 amino acids. The germline V gene has CDR1 GTSNPN and CDR2 SVGIG (reference sequence). V was cut by 2 bases and J by 6 bases, with 8 bases left in between.

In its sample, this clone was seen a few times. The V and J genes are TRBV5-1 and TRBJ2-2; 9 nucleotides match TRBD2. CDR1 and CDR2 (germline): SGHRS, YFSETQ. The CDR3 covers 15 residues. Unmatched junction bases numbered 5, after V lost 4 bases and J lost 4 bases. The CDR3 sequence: CASSPLAGPTGELFF. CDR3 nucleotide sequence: TGCGCCAGCAGCCCGCTAGCGGGGCCCACCGGGGAGCTGTTTTTT.

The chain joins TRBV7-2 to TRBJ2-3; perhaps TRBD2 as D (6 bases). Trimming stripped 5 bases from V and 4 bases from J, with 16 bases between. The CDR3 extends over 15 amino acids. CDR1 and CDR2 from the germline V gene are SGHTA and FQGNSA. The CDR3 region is CASSRGTSHPDTQYF. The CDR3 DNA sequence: TGTGCCAGCAGCCGGGGGACCAGTCACCCAGATACGCAGTATTTT.

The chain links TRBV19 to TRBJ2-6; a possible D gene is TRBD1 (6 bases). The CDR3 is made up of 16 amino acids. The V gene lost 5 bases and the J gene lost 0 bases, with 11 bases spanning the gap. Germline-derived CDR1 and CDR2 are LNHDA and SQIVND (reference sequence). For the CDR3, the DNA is TGTGCCAGTAGTCCTACAGGGCACTCTGGGGCCAACGTCCTGACTTTC. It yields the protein CASSPTGHSGANVLTF.

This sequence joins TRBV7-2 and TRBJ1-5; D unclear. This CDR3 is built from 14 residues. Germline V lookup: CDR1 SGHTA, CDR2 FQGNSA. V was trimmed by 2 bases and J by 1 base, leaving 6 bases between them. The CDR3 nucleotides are TGTGCCAGCAGCTTACAATCCAGCAATCAGCCCCAGCATTTT. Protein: CASSLQSSNQPQHF. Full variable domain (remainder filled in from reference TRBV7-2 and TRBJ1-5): GAGVSQSPSNKVTEKGKDVELRCDPISGHTALYWYRQSLGQGLEFLIYFQGNSAPDKSGLPSDRFSAERTGGSVSTLTIQRTQQEDSAVYLCASSLQSSNQPQHFGDGTRLSIL.

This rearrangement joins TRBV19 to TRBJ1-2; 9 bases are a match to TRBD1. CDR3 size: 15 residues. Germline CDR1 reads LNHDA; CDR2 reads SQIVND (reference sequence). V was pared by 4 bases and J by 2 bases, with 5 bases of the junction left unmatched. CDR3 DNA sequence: TGTGCCAGTAGTACGGAAGGACAGGGGAACTATGGCTACACCTTC. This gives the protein CASSTEGQGNYGYTF. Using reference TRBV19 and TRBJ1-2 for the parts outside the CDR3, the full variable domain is DGGITQSPKYLFRKEGQNVTLSCEQNLNHDAMYWYRQDPGQGLRLIYYSQIVNDFQKGDIAEGYSVSREKKESFPLTVTSAQKNPTAFYLCASSTEGQGNYGYTFGSGTRLTVV.

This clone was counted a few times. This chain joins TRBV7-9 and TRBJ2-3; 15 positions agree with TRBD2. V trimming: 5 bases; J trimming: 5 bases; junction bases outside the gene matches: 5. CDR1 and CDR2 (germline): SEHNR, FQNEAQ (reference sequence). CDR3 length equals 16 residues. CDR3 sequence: CASSAGLAGGIDTQYF. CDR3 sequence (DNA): TGTGCCAGCAGCGCGGGACTAGCGGGAGGTATAGATACGCAGTATTTT.